This T cell receptor (beta chain) was found in a study of blood T cell repertoires in COVID-19. Study context: Whether acute or convalescent, the COVID-19 samples came from the United States, Italy and Spain. Sources were T cells, B-cell-depleted T cells, or PBMCs; the material itself was cDNA or gDNA.

CDR1 is SGHRS, CDR2 YFSETQ, per germline. The CDR3 totals 17 residues. Unmatched junction bases numbered 7, after V lost 2 bases and J lost 0 bases. Only in-frame clones appear in the TCRdb table, and some are missing; sequencing was by immunoSEQ multiplex PCR. The sample holds hundreds of thousands of clones; 85% to 90% are singletons and the top ten take over 1.2%. The receptor's source is a woman aged 40 to 49 who had recovered from COVID-19. V and J are TRBV5-1 and TRBJ2-3, with 9 bases that match TRBD2. The source material was peripheral blood. CDR3 sequence: CASSFRASGASTDTQYF. The CDR3 DNA sequence: TGCGCCAGCAGCTTCAGGGCTAGCGGGGCTAGCACAGATACGCAGTATTTT. Drawing the rest from reference TRBV5-1 and TRBJ2-3, the complete variable domain is KAGVTQTPRYLIKTRGQQVTLSCSPISGHRSVSWYQQTPGQGLQFLFEYFSETQRNKGNFPGRFSGRQFSNSRSEMNVSTLELGDSALYLCASSFRASGASTDTQYFGPGTRLTVL.